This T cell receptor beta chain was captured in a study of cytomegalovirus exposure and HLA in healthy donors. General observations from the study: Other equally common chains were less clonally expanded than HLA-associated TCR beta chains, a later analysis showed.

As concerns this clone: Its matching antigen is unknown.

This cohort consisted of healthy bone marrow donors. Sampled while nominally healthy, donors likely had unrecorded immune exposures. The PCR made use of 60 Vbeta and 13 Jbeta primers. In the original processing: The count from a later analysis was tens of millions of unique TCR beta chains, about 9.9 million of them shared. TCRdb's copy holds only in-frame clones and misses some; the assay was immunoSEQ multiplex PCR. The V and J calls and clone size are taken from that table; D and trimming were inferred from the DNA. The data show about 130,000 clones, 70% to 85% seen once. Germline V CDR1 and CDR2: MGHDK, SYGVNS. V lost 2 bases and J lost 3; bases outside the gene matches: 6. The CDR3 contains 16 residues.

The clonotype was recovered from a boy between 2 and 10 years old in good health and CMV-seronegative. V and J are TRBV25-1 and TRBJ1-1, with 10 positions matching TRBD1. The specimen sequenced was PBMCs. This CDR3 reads CASSEITGQGYTEAFF. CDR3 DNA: TGTGCCAGCAGTGAAATTACGGGACAGGGGTACACTGAAGCTTTCTTT.